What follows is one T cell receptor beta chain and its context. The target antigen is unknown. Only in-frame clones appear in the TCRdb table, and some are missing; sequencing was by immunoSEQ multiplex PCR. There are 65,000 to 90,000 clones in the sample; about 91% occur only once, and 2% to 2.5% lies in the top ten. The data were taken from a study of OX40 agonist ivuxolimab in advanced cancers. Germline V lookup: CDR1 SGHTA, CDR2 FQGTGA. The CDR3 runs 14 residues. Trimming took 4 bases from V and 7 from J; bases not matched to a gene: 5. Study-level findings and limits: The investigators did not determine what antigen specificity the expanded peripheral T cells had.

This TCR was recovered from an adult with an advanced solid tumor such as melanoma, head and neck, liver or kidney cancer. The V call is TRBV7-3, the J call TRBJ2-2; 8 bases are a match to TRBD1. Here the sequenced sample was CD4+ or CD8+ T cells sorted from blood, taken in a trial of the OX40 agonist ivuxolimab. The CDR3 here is CASSSGGLGGELFF. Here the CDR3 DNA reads TGTGCCAGCAGCTCAGGGGGCTTGGGCGGGGAGCTGTTTTTT.